This TCR beta chain is from a study of blood T cell repertoires in COVID-19. Produced via immunoSEQ multiplex PCR; TCRdb's table is partial and in-frame only. The data show a few hundred thousand clones, around 88% seen once. The sequencing sample was made of PBMCs or T cells enriched from blood (not recorded which). The receptor comes from a woman between 45 and 65 years old with acute COVID-19.

The CDR3 DNA sequence: TGTGCCAGTAGGGAGCCCTTCCAAGAGACCCAGTACTTC. This encodes CASREPFQETQYF. The V gene is TRBV11-2, the J gene TRBJ2-5, with D maybe TRBD2 (5 bases). Germline V CDR1 and CDR2: SGHAT, FQNNGV. This CDR3 comprises 13 residues. Trimming pared 9 bases from V and 1 base from J, leaving 12 bases between.